The 12 T cell receptor beta chains below were found in one sample sequenced in a study of identical twins. TCRdb re-analysed the 5' RACE reads in MiXCR, keeping a single row per CDR3 protein. The sample records approximately 300,000 distinct CDR3 sequences, roughly 10% being singletons. Another study also made use of these data, one on yellow fever vaccine responses in identical twins.

The sample was CD8+ T cells sorted from blood. The source of these receptors is a woman in her late teens or twenties in good health.

In its sample, this clonotype was seen a few times. The chain is built from TRBV4-1 and TRBJ2-3, with TRBD1 matching 8 bases. The CDR3 runs 16 residues. Germline V gene sequence: CDR1 MGHRA, CDR2 YSYEKL. Trimming removed 2 bases from V and 6 bases from J; junction bases left unmatched: 10. The CDR3 DNA is TGCGCCAGCAGCCAACGGACAGGGCAAGTGAGGGATACGCAGTATTTT. This sequence encodes CASSQRTGQVRDTQYF.

At least ten counts were recorded for this clonotype. The chain links TRBV4-3 to TRBJ2-1, with TRBD2 identical over 11 bases. The CDR3 is 16 residues long. The ends lost 4 bases at V and 4 bases at J; junction bases unmatched: 6. CDR1 is LGHNA, CDR2 YSLEER, per germline. CDR3 residues: CASSLTTSGDYNEQFF. CDR3 coding DNA: TGCGCCAGCAGCCTTACGACTAGCGGGGATTACAATGAGCAGTTCTTC.

This clonotype was seen only a few times. A junction boundary mismatches the germline segment, possibly from a read error. This chain uses TRBV20-1 with TRBJ2-1; 8 nucleotides align to TRBD2. CDR3 length: 16 amino acids. Germline V lookup: CDR1 DFQATT, CDR2 SNEGSKA (reference sequence). The CDR3 sequence: CCARDLTSGAYNEQFF. The CDR3 nucleotides are TGCTGTGCTAGAGATCTCACTAGCGGAGCTTACAATGAGCAGTTCTTC.

The chain recombines TRBV12-3 or TRBV12-4 with TRBJ2-7, with unresolved D. The CDR3 is 13 residues long. Trimming removed 10 bases at V and 0 bases at J, with 13 bases between. The CDR3 nucleotides are TGTGCCACCTCTTTCAGGAGCTCCTACGAGCAGTACTTC. It codes for CATSFRSSYEQYF.

This clonotype was detected ten times or more. This chain connects TRBV2 to TRBJ1-1, with D perhaps matching TRBD1 (5 bases). Germline values: CDR1 SNHLY, CDR2 FYNNEI. V was cut by 9 bases and J by 3 bases, with 14 bases left in between. The CDR3 has 13 residues. The CDR3 reads CARGVGSDTEAFF. In nucleotides, the CDR3 is TGTGCCAGGGGGGTAGGTTCGGACACTGAAGCTTTCTTT. Looking up the rest from reference TRBV2 and TRBJ1-1 gives the full variable domain: EPEVTQTPSHQVTQMGQEVILRCVPISNHLYFYWYRQILGQKVEFLVSFYNNEISEKSEIFDDQFSVERPDGSNFTLKIRSTKLEDSAMYFCARGVGSDTEAFFGQGTRLTVV.

This clonotype was seen at least ten times. This chain joins TRBV29-1 and TRBJ2-7; D is perhaps TRBD2 (5 bases). CDR1 is SQVTM and CDR2 is ANQGSEA in the germline V gene. The CDR3 consists of 13 residues. Trimming left V 4 bases short and J 3 bases short, with 13 bases between. CDR3 in amino acids: CSVAGGSSYEQYF. The CDR3, as DNA: TGCAGCGTTGCGGGTGGGAGTAGCTACGAGCAGTACTTC.

This clonotype was detected many times. This chain links TRBV29-1 with TRBJ2-7; 7 bases agree with TRBD1. Looked up from germline, CDR1 is SQVTM and CDR2 is ANQGSEA. Trimming at V came to 0 bases and at J to 3 bases, leaving 8 bases not matched to a gene. The CDR3 consists of 15 residues. The chain's CDR3 is CSVEDSGTESYEQYF. The CDR3 DNA reads as TGCAGCGTTGAAGATTCGGGGACAGAGAGCTACGAGCAGTACTTC.

The sample holds many counts of this clonotype. The chain couples TRBV20-1 to TRBJ2-2, with D tentatively TRBD1 or TRBD2 (7 bases each). The CDR3 sequence is 16 residues long. From germline, CDR1 is DFQATT and CDR2 SNEGSKA (reference sequence). Trimming cost V 0 bases and J 7 bases, with 18 bases left between them. In DNA, the CDR3 is TGCAGTGCTAGAGACGCAGACAGGGAGGGGAGCGGGGAGCTGTTTTTT. This encodes CSARDADREGSGELFF.

This clonotype was detected a few times. The rearrangement uses TRBV14 and TRBJ2-3; maybe TRBD2 (5 bases). V was cut by 4 bases and J by 4 bases, with 18 bases left in between. The CDR3 extends over 16 amino acids. From germline, CDR1 is SGHDN and CDR2 FVKESK. The CDR3 nucleotides are TGTGCCAGCAGCCCCTTTTTTCTCGAGGAGGCAGATACGCAGTATTTT. Amino acids: CASSPFFLEEADTQYF.

This chain links TRBV4-1 with TRBJ2-7; 9 nucleotides line up with TRBD1. Losses at the gene ends were 0 bases for V and 2 bases for J; bases not matched to a gene: 5. Germline CDR1 MGHRA, CDR2 YSYEKL. The CDR3 covers 16 residues. In DNA, the CDR3 is TGCGCCAGCAGCCAAGATCGGGGACAGGGAACCTACGAGCAGTACTTC. This translates into CASSQDRGQGTYEQYF.

The V call is TRBV28, the J call TRBJ1-2; a weak D match, TRBD1 (6 bases). This CDR3 has 13 amino acids. In germline, CDR1 is MDHEN, CDR2 SYDVKM. V was cut by 7 bases and J by 5 bases, with 14 bases left in between. CDR3 DNA sequence: TGTGCCAGCACAAAACAGGGCTTTTATGGCTACACCTTC. This codes for CASTKQGFYGYTF.

This clonotype was picked up a small number of times. The chain recombines TRBV7-9 with TRBJ2-1; the D gene is possibly TRBD1 (6 bases). The V gene lost 6 bases and the J gene lost 5 bases, with 11 bases spanning the gap. Germline values: CDR1 SEHNR, CDR2 FQNEAQ (reference sequence). The CDR3 is 13 residues long. DNA for the CDR3: TGTGCCAGCAGAGTACAGGGAAACAATGAGCAGTTCTTC. This codes for CASRVQGNNEQFF.